A selection of T cell receptor beta chains follows, all from one sample in a study of molecular identifiers for immune sequencing clone quantification. One entry per CDR3 protein results from TCRdb running MiXCR on the PCR reads. Of 60,000 to 70,000 distinct CDR3 sequences in the sample, under 20% were seen once. The source material was naive CD8+ T cells from blood, with Jurkat cell RNA spiked in. These receptors originate from a human donor in good health. Some libraries in this study had Jurkat cell RNA spiked in. CDR3s include the opening cysteine and the closing phenylalanine or tryptophan. The D gene is left open where the match is weak. Only part of the rows carry a size: once, few, many, or a class if the clone is expanded.

few	TRBV27	TRBJ1-6	NA	CASSSIGSPLHF	TGTGCCAGCAGTTCAATCGGTTCACCCCTCCACTTT
many	TRBV19	TRBJ2-7	NA	CASSAGLSSLEQYF	TGTGCCAGTAGTGCGGGCCTGAGTAGTCTGGAGCAGTACTTC
few	TRBV2	TRBJ2-5	TRBD2	CAKGLAGEETQYF	TGTGCCAAAGGACTAGCGGGTGAAGAGACCCAGTACTTC
many	TRBV7-9	TRBJ2-2	TRBD1	CASSLIPGTGFTGELFF	TGTGCCAGCAGCTTAATTCCAGGGACAGGTTTCACCGGGGAGCTGTTTTTT
many	TRBV20-1	TRBJ2-3	NA	CSATAWGISTDTQYF	TGCAGTGCCACCGCGTGGGGGATAAGCACAGATACGCAGTATTTT
many	TRBV7-9	TRBJ2-3	TRBD1	CATWDSPDTQYF	TGTGCCACATGGGACAGCCCAGATACGCAGTATTTT
NA	TRBV27	TRBJ1-2	NA	CASSLTSGLGGYGYTF	TGTGCCAGCAGCCTGACCAGCGGGCTTGGGGGCTATGGCTACACCTTC
few	TRBV7-9	TRBJ2-5	NA	CASSLEGQETQYF	TGTGCCAGCAGCTTAGAGGGGCAAGAGACCCAGTACTTC
many	TRBV4-1	TRBJ2-7	TRBD2	CASSGLAGPYEQYF	TGCGCCAGCAGTGGACTAGCGGGACCCTACGAGCAGTACTTC
few	TRBV30	TRBJ1-6	NA	CAWSVQDSYSPLHF	TGTGCCTGGAGTGTACAGGACAGCTATTCACCCCTCCACTTT
many	TRBV7-9	TRBJ2-7	NA	CASSPTLAQQDNEQYF	TGTGCCAGCAGCCCCACGCTAGCGCAGCAAGACAACGAGCAGTACTTC
many	TRBV28	TRBJ2-7	TRBD1	CASRQPGGADYEQYF	TGTGCCAGCAGACAACCAGGGGGCGCTGACTACGAGCAGTACTTC
many	TRBV2	TRBJ2-3	NA	CASSVDGAAGDTQYF	TGTGCCAGCAGTGTCGACGGCGCGGCTGGGGATACGCAGTATTTT
many	TRBV6-2/TRBV6-3	TRBJ2-7	TRBD2	CASRELAGYEQYF	TGTGCCAGCAGAGAACTAGCGGGCTACGAGCAGTACTTC
NA	TRBV20-1	TRBJ2-4	TRBD1	CSASGVWVQGIAKNIQYF	TGCAGTGCTAGCGGTGTGTGGGTACAGGGGATAGCCAAAAACATTCAGTACTTC
once	TRBV12-3/TRBV12-4	TRBJ2-1	NA	CASSSPTRRAHNEQFF	TGTGCCAGCAGTTCCCCCACTAGGAGGGCCCACAATGAGCAGTTCTTC